This T cell receptor (beta chain) came from a study of blood T cell repertoires in COVID-19. Looking at the study overall: COVID-19 samples from acute and convalescent phases originated in the United States, Italy and Spain. PBMCs, B-cell-depleted T cells, or T cells provided the cDNA or gDNA that made up the material.

V lost 6 bases and J 1 base, leaving 22 bases between the germline ends. The CDR3 runs 17 residues. From germline, CDR1 is SNHLY and CDR2 FYNNEI. This clone was counted between two and nine times. Per the authors' pipeline: Amplification with reference gene primers provided the estimates of nucleated cell counts. This table comes from immunoSEQ multiplex PCR, and its TCRdb copy is limited to in-frame clones, with some not included. Clone size and V and J calls were adopted from that table, with D and trimming inferred from the DNA. The table shows 100,000 to 150,000 clones, with about 88% occurring only once.

Sample: peripheral blood. This sequence originates from a human donor in a cohort sampled during active COVID-19. The chain links TRBV2 to TRBJ2-7, with D perhaps TRBD1 (6 bases). CDR3 protein: CASSDDPDRRGSYEQYF. The CDR3 coding sequence is TGTGCCAGCAGCGACGACCCGGACAGACGAGGGTCCTACGAGCAGTACTTC.